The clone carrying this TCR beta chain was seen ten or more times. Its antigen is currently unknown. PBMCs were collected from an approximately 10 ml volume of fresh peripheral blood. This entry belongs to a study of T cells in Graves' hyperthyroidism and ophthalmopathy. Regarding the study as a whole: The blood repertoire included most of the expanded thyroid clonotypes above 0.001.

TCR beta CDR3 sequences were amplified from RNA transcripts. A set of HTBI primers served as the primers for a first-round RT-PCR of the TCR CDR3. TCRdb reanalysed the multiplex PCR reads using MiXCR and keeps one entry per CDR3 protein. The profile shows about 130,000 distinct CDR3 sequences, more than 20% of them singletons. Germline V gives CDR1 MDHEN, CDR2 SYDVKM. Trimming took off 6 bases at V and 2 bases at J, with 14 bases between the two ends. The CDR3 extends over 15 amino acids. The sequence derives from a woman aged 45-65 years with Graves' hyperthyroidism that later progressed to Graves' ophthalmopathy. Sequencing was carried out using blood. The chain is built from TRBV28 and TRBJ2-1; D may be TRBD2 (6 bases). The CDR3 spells CASSPGDPAYNEQFF. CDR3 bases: TGTGCCAGCAGCCCGGGGGACCCAGCCTACAATGAGCAGTTCTTC.